This T cell receptor beta chain was captured in a study of blood T cell repertoires in COVID-19. Overall study: Samples came from the United States, Italy and Spain, spanning acute and convalescent COVID-19. PBMCs, B-cell-depleted T cells, or T cells were the source of the cDNA or gDNA that made up the material.

Recruits, aged roughly 18 to 89 years, lived in some 25 US areas. Which cohort a participant joined came from the clinical history participants gave. This CDR3 region has 15 residues. Germline CDR1 reads KGHSH; CDR2 reads LQKENI. Trimming took 3 bases from V and 4 from J, leaving 12 bases between them. Using immunoSEQ multiplex PCR, the repertoire was profiled, and TCRdb retains in-frame clones only, with some absent. This sample has under 500,000 clones, with roughly nine tenths found just once. Specimen: PBMCs or T cells enriched from blood (not recorded which). V usage is TRBV18 and J usage is TRBJ2-2, with D hard to call. The TCR was taken from a woman under 30 with acute COVID-19. This chain's CDR3 is CASSPVQRGTGELFF. CDR3 sequence (DNA): TGTGCCAGCTCACCGGTCCAGAGAGGCACCGGGGAGCTGTTTTTT.